This entry lists 2 T cell receptor beta chains sequenced from one sample in a study of blood T cell repertoires in COVID-19. Libraries were prepared by immunoSEQ multiplex PCR; TCRdb keeps only in-frame clonotypes and omits some of them. The repertoire holds around 140,000 clones, with roughly 82% as singletons. The sequencing input was peripheral blood. These receptors were collected from a man in his sixties with active or convalescent COVID-19.

As for this clone: At one of its ends the junction is not consistent with the germline gene, which may arise from a read error. The rearrangement joins TRBV3-1 (or the pseudogene TRBV3-2) to TRBJ2-1; TRBD2 matches 13 bases. Germline loops: CDR1 LGHDT, CDR2 YNNKEL (reference sequence). This CDR3 is 16 amino acids long. CDR3 sequence (DNA): TGTGCCAGCAGCCAAGAGGGACTAGCGGGGAACAACGAGCAGTTCTTC. Translated: CASSQEGLAGNNEQFF.

The V and J genes are TRBV4-3 and TRBJ1-4, with a tentative D call TRBD1 (6 bases). There are 15 residues in the CDR3. The ends were cut back, 4 bases at V and 3 bases at J, with 12 bases in the middle. CDR1 LGHNA and CDR2 YSLEER come from the germline V gene. The CDR3 reads CASSRSTGANEKLFF. Written as DNA, the CDR3 is TGCGCCAGCAGCCGTTCGACAGGCGCTAATGAAAAACTGTTTTTT.